Listed below are T cell receptor beta chains from one sample, sequenced in a study of control samples from healthy donors and cancer patients. Clones were sequenced by immunoSEQ multiplex PCR, and TCRdb holds only the in-frame ones, with some missing. Of about 160,000 clones detected, 96% appear once; the ten largest clones hold approximately 1%. Input material: blood. The origin of the receptors is a woman under 40 in good health. CDR3s include the opening cysteine and the closing phenylalanine or tryptophan. A D gene is named only where the DNA matches it firmly. Clone size appears in some rows only: once, few, many, or a class for an expanded clone.

cdr3_nt cdr3_aa j_call d_call clone_size v_call
TGTGCCAGCAAAAGGACAGGCACCGGGGAGCTGTTTTTT CASKRTGTGELFF TRBJ2-2 TRBD1 - TRBV6-5
TGTGCCACCAGTGATCGAAGGACAGGGACATTCACAGATACGCAGTATTTT CATSDRRTGTFTDTQYF TRBJ2-3 TRBD1 - TRBV24-1
TGCGCCAGCAGCGCCACGAGTGAAGGGGCTGGGCAGTTCTTC CASSATSEGAGQFF TRBJ2-1 - - TRBV4-1
TGTGCCAGCAGCTTACCAGGGGCAGAGAACACCGGGGAGCTGTTTTTT CASSLPGAENTGELFF TRBJ2-2 - - TRBV13
TGTGCCAGCAGTCCTAGGTGGAATGAGCAGTTCTTC CASSPRWNEQFF TRBJ2-1 - - TRBV6-5
TGCGCCAGCAGTGATGACCCAACGGGGTTGGATACGCAGTATTTT CASSDDPTGLDTQYF TRBJ2-3 - - TRBV10-2
TGTGCCAGCAGTTTAGGAGTAGCGGGAGCCAATGAGCAGTTCTTC CASSLGVAGANEQFF TRBJ2-1 TRBD2 - TRBV27
TGTGCCAGCAGTTTCAGGGTAATGAACACCGGGGAGCTGTTTTTT CASSFRVMNTGELFF TRBJ2-2 - - TRBV27
TGCAGTGCTAGTAGACAGGGGTTTGGACCCCAGCATTTT CSASRQGFGPQHF TRBJ1-5 TRBD1 - TRBV20-1
TGTGCCAGCAGCTTAGACGGACTGGGGAACACCGGGGAGCTGTTTTTT CASSLDGLGNTGELFF TRBJ2-2 - - TRBV7-9
TGTGCCAGCAGTGGGAGGTTCAGCTCTGGGGCCAACGTCCTGACTTTC CASSGRFSSGANVLTF TRBJ2-6 - - TRBV27
TGCGCCAGCAGCCATAGCTGGTCAGCTACTAACACCGGGGAGCTGTTTTTT CASSHSWSATNTGELFF TRBJ2-2 - - TRBV5-1
TGTGCCAGCAGTCACGGGACAGGGAGGCGGCCCGACAATGAGCAGTTCTTC CASSHGTGRRPDNEQFF TRBJ2-1 TRBD1 - TRBV27
TGTGCCATCAGTCGGGACAGGGTCTACGAGCAGTACTTC CAISRDRVYEQYF TRBJ2-7 TRBD1 once TRBV10-3
TGCAGCGCCCGGACAGGGGCCCTAACTGAAGCTTTCTTT CSARTGALTEAFF TRBJ1-1 TRBD1 - TRBV29-1
TGCGCCAGCAGCTTTTGGGGTGGGACCCAGTACTTC CASSFWGGTQYF TRBJ2-5 - - TRBV5-1
TGTGCCAGCCTCTCGGTAGTCTACACCTTC CASLSVVYTF TRBJ1-2 - - TRBV28
TGTGCCAGCAGTACCGTAGCCAAAAACATTCAGTACTTC CASSTVAKNIQYF TRBJ2-4 - - TRBV28
TGTGCCAGCAGTTTGTGGGGGCCGAACACTGAAGCTTTCTTT CASSLWGPNTEAFF TRBJ1-1 - - TRBV27
TGTGCCAGCTCCCCCCCCGTCTCCTACAATGAGCAGTTCTTC CASSPPVSYNEQFF TRBJ2-1 - - TRBV18
TGTGCCAGCAGTGCCCGTCAACCTTGGGGTGAAGATACGCAGTATTTT CASSARQPWGEDTQYF TRBJ2-3 - - TRBV6-1
TGCGCCAGCACGAACCTTCTCTCCTACAATGAGCAGTTCTTC CASTNLLSYNEQFF TRBJ2-1 - - TRBV5-1
TGTGCCAGCAGTTCAAGTAGAGGCGGCCGGCAAGAGACCCAGTACTTC CASSSSRGGRQETQYF TRBJ2-5 - - TRBV6-5
TGTGCCAGTAGTCCGCACAGGGGCGGTAACACCGGGGAGCTGTTTTTT CASSPHRGGNTGELFF TRBJ2-2 TRBD1 - TRBV19
TGTGCCAGCAGCCAAGGACAGGGGGCTGACGAGCAGTACTTC CASSQGQGADEQYF TRBJ2-7 TRBD1 - TRBV14
TGTGCCAGCAGCGGGTCCCTAGGGGGAAACACCATATATTTT CASSGSLGGNTIYF TRBJ1-3 - - TRBV6-5
TGTGCCAGCAGTCGGGACAGGGGGTCCGGGGAGCTGTTTTTT CASSRDRGSGELFF TRBJ2-2 TRBD1 - TRBV14
TGTGCCAGCAGCTTGGAGGGAGGGGTGCGCGAGCAGTACTTC CASSLEGGVREQYF TRBJ2-7 TRBD2 - TRBV5-4
TGTGCCAGCAGTTTATCCATATGGGGTCCGACTAGCGGGAGCCGTACGGTATTCCACAATGAGCAGTTCTTC CASSLSIWGPTSGSRTVFHNEQFF TRBJ2-1 TRBD2 - TRBV27